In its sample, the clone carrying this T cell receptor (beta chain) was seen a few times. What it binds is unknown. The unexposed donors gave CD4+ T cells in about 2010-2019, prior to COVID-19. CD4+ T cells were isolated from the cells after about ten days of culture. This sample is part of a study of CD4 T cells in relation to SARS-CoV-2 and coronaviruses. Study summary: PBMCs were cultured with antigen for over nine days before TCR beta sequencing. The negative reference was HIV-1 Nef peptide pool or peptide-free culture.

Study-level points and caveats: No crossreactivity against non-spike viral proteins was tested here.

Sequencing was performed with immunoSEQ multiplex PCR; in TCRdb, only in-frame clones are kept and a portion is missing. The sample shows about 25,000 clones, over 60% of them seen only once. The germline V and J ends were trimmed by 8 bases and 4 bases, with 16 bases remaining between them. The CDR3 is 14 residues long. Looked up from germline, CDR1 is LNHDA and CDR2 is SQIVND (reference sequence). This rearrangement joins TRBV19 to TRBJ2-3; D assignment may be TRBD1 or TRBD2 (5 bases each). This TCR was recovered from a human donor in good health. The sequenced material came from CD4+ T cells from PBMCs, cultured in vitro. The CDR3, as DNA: TGTGCCAGTTCGCGCCGGGACGCGTCAGATACGCAGTATTTT. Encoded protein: CASSRRDASDTQYF.